These T cell receptor beta chains were read from a single sample in a study of cytomegalovirus exposure and HLA in healthy donors. TCRdb's copy holds only in-frame clones and misses some; the assay was immunoSEQ multiplex PCR. The sample lists about 150,000 clones; roughly 70% were seen once. Sequenced input: PBMCs. These receptors were obtained from a man between 25 and 39 years old in good health and CMV-seronegative. The CDR3 runs from the conserved cysteine through the conserved F or W. Fields, in order: D gene, V gene, clone size, J gene, CDR3 DNA, CDR3 protein. A D gene is named only where the DNA matches it firmly. Rows may omit the clone size; those that give it use once, few, many or a size class.

>TRBD2|TRBV7-8|.|TRBJ2-5
TGTGCCAGCAGCACGACTAGCGGGGGGGGGTTGGAGACCCAGTACTTC
CASSTTSGGGLETQYF
>.|TRBV7-2|.|TRBJ2-7
TGTGCCAGCAGCTTATCTTTGGCGGACGAGCAGTACTTC
CASSLSLADEQYF
>TRBD1|TRBV7-9|.|TRBJ1-2
TGTTCCAGCAGTCCGGGACAGGGGTATTACACCTTC
CSSSPGQGYYTF
>TRBD2|TRBV15|.|TRBJ2-2
TGTGCCACCAGCCCCCAACCAGGCGGGGGGGCTCCCGGGGAGCTGTTTTTT
CATSPQPGGGAPGELFF
>TRBD2|TRBV9|.|TRBJ2-3
TGTGCCAGCAGCCCCGGGACTAGCGGGGGGAAGGGGGATACGCAGTATTTT
CASSPGTSGGKGDTQYF
>TRBD1|TRBV10-3|.|TRBJ2-5
TGTGCCATCAGTACCGGCGAAGGGGGCAGAGAGACCCAGTACTTC
CAISTGEGGRETQYF
>TRBD1|TRBV6-1|.|TRBJ1-6
TGTGCCAGCAGTGAAGCCGGGACAGGGGGTAATTCACCCCTCCACTTT
CASSEAGTGGNSPLHF
>TRBD1|TRBV7-9|.|TRBJ1-4
TGTGCCAGCAGCTTAAGGACAGGGGCTAATGAAAAACTGTTTTTT
CASSLRTGANEKLFF
>TRBD1|TRBV7-2|.|TRBJ1-2
TGTGCCAGCAACACCCCTGGCAGGGGGCTTGGTGGCTACACCTTC
CASNTPGRGLGGYTF
>.|TRBV19|.|TRBJ2-1
TGTGCCAGTACCACGACAGTATCGGGCTACAATGAGCAGTTCTTC
CASTTTVSGYNEQFF
>.|TRBV5-1|.|TRBJ2-3
TGCGCCAGCAGCCTCCAGGGGTTCAAAGATACGCAGTATTTT
CASSLQGFKDTQYF
>.|TRBV23-1|.|TRBJ1-5
TGCGCCAGCAGTCAATTGAACAGGGAAGCGGATCAGCCCCAGCATTTT
CASSQLNREADQPQHF
>TRBD1|TRBV4-3|few|TRBJ1-2
TGCGCCAGCAGCCAAGATCGAGGACAGGGGCTCTATGGCTACACCTTC
CASSQDRGQGLYGYTF
>TRBD1|TRBV5-1|.|TRBJ1-4
TGCGCCAGCACATCAGGGGGTTCGGATGAAAAACTGTTTTTT
CASTSGGSDEKLFF
>.|TRBV27|few|TRBJ2-6
TGTGCCAGCAGTATCCGCTCTGGGGCCAACGTCCTGACTTTC
CASSIRSGANVLTF
>.|TRBV11-2|few|TRBJ2-3
TGTGCCAGCAGCTCTCTACAGAGAAAAACCACAGATACGCAGTATTTT
CASSSLQRKTTDTQYF
>TRBD1|TRBV5-4|.|TRBJ2-5
TGTGCCAGCAGCCGACAGGGACAAGAGGAGACCCAGTACTTC
CASSRQGQEETQYF
>.|TRBV19|.|TRBJ2-3
TGTGCCAGTAGTATCGGACAGCCAGTCACAGATACGCAGTATTTT
CASSIGQPVTDTQYF
>.|TRBV7-9|.|TRBJ1-1
TGTGCCAGCAGCTTATCGATGGTTGCGGCTGAAGCTTTCTTT
CASSLSMVAAEAFF
>.|TRBV6-4|.|TRBJ1-6
TGTGCCAGCAGTGACTCGAGAGGGTTCTCACCCCTCCACTTT
CASSDSRGFSPLHF
>.|TRBV5-4|.|TRBJ1-1
TGTGCCAGCAGCTTGGATACAGGGAAGGTAGGAGCTTTCTTT
CASSLDTGKVGAFF
>TRBD1|TRBV19|.|TRBJ1-1
TGTGCCAGTAGTATTAGGCAGGGGGCTGAAGCTTTCTTT
CASSIRQGAEAFF
>TRBD1|TRBV25-1|.|TRBJ1-4
TGTGCCAGCAGTGACCCTGACAGGGGCGCGTATGAAAAACTGTTTTTT
CASSDPDRGAYEKLFF
>.|TRBV29-1|.|TRBJ2-7
TGCAGCGTTGTCGGACAGATCTCCTACGAGCAGTACTTC
CSVVGQISYEQYF
>.|TRBV6-1|.|TRBJ2-5
TGTGCCAGCAGTGAAACAGGGATGGCAGAGACCCAGTACTTC
CASSETGMAETQYF
>TRBD2|TRBV29-1|.|TRBJ2-5
TGCAGCGTTGGTCTAGCGGGGGGAGAGACCCAGTACTTC
CSVGLAGGETQYF
>.|TRBV2|.|TRBJ1-1
TGTGCCAGCAGGTGGGGGGGGACTGAAGCTTTCTTT
CASRWGGTEAFF
>.|TRBV28|.|TRBJ2-6
TGTGCCAGCAGTGTCACAGGGACCGGGGCCAACGTCCTGACTTTC
CASSVTGTGANVLTF
>.|TRBV6-5|.|TRBJ1-2
TGTGCCAGCAGCCCGGACAATCACTATGGCTACCCCTTC
CASSPDNHYGYPF
>TRBD1|TRBV28|.|TRBJ2-7
TGTGCCAGCAGGCGAGCTACCGGGACAGGGTCCTACGAGCAGTACTTC
CASRRATGTGSYEQYF
>TRBD2|TRBV7-2|.|TRBJ2-4
TGTGCCAGCAGCTTACTAGCGGGGGGCCCTGGGGACATTCAGTACTTC
CASSLLAGGPGDIQYF
>.|TRBV27|.|TRBJ1-1
TGTGCCAGCAGTTTATCGAGAGACACTGAAGCTTTCTTT
CASSLSRDTEAFF
>TRBD1|TRBV30|.|TRBJ2-2
TGTGCCTGGATTACCGGGACAGGGGTTTACGGGGAGCTGTTTTTT
CAWITGTGVYGELFF
>.|TRBV14|.|TRBJ2-1
TGTGCCAGCAGCCAAGCGGGATCCCTCTCGGATGAGCAGTTCTTC
CASSQAGSLSDEQFF
>.|TRBV15|once|TRBJ1-1
TGTGCCACCAGCAGAGGTGGGACATTGAACACTGAAGCTTTCTTT
CATSRGGTLNTEAFF
>TRBD1|TRBV13|.|TRBJ2-7
TGTGCCAGCAGCTCCGGGACAGCTGACTACGAGCAGTACTTC
CASSSGTADYEQYF
>TRBD1|TRBV9|.|TRBJ2-5
TGTGCCAGCAGCGAGGGGACCGGGACAGGGCAAGAGACCCAGTACTTC
CASSEGTGTGQETQYF
>TRBD2|TRBV2|few|TRBJ2-7
TGTGCCAGCAGTCAAGGGACTAGCGGGGGGTTCGAGCAGTACTTC
CASSQGTSGGFEQYF
>TRBD1|TRBV7-6|.|TRBJ1-1
TGTGCCAGCAGCTTAGGGCAGGGGGTGAACACTGAAGCTTTCTTT
CASSLGQGVNTEAFF
>.|TRBV18|.|TRBJ1-4
TGTGCCAGCTCCCTCACAGGGCCCGGAGGTCTCGGTAATGAAAAACTGTTTTTT
CASSLTGPGGLGNEKLFF
>TRBD2|TRBV19|.|TRBJ2-5
TGTGCCAGTAGGCTGACTAGCGGATACCAAGAGACCCAGTACTTC
CASRLTSGYQETQYF
>TRBD1|TRBV7-9|.|TRBJ2-4
TGTGCCAGCAGCGCAGGGGGATACAGGGGGGAGGACAAAAACATTCAGTACTTC
CASSAGGYRGEDKNIQYF
>TRBD2|TRBV5-4|.|TRBJ2-7
TGTGCCAGCAGCTTGGGCGGGGGACTAGCGGGTTACGAGCAGTACTTC
CASSLGGGLAGYEQYF
>.|TRBV7-9|few|TRBJ2-5
TGTGCCAGCAGCCGGGAGACCCAGTACTTC
CASSRETQYF
>TRBD1|TRBV28|few|TRBJ1-5
TGTGCCAGCAGTCCTCTGACAGGGACTCAGCCCCAGCATTTT
CASSPLTGTQPQHF
>TRBD2|TRBV13|.|TRBJ2-3
TGTGCCAGCAGCTCCCAGGGACTAGCGGGGGGGATAGATACGCAGTATTTT
CASSSQGLAGGIDTQYF
>.|TRBV5-1|.|TRBJ1-1
TGCGCCAGCAGCGACTTGAGGAACACTGAAGCTTTCTTT
CASSDLRNTEAFF
>TRBD2|TRBV19|once|TRBJ2-5
TGTGCCAGTAGTATCACGGGACTAGCGGAGAAAAAGACCCAGTACTTC
CASSITGLAEKKTQYF
>TRBD1|TRBV5-4|.|TRBJ1-3
TGTGCCAGCAGCTCGTTCGGGACAGCTGGAAACACCATATATTTT
CASSSFGTAGNTIYF